The TCR beta chain described here comes from a study of blood T cell repertoires in COVID-19. The wider study: Samples taken during acute and convalescent COVID-19 were collected in the United States, Italy and Spain.

The method was immunoSEQ multiplex PCR; TCRdb's version includes in-frame clones alone and lacks a portion of them. Among under 140,000 clones listed, about 80% were seen once. Germline loops: CDR1 ENHRY, CDR2 SYGVKD. The V gene lost 6 bases and the J gene lost 5 bases, with 26 bases spanning the gap. CDR3 length equals 17 residues. The rearrangement joins TRBV10-3 to TRBJ2-7; a possible D gene is TRBD2 (6 bases). The TCR was taken from an elderly woman with active or convalescent COVID-19. Sequenced sample: peripheral blood. CDR3 DNA: TGTGCCATCAGCCCCAGTCCGAGCGGGCCTGCGATGGACGAGCAGTACTTC. Protein sequence: CAISPSPSGPAMDEQYF.